This TCR beta chain was captured in a study of cytomegalovirus exposure and HLA in healthy donors. Points from the study as a whole: In a later analysis, V- and J-gene trimming of beta chains associated with a DCLRE1C missense variant, replicated independently. Other equally common chains were less clonally expanded than HLA-associated TCR beta chains, a later analysis showed.

The CDR3 extends over 17 amino acids. V lost 4 bases to trimming and J lost 0 bases; unmatched junction nucleotides: 8. Per the germline V gene, CDR1 is SNHLY and CDR2 is FYNNEI. In the PCR, 60 Vbeta and 13 Jbeta primers were used. The repertoire was sequenced with immunoSEQ multiplex PCR; TCRdb's copy has only in-frame clones and lacks some. The sample consists of some 90,000 clones, roughly two thirds of them appearing once. The table lists this clone with a few counts. Its matching antigen is unknown. The chain links TRBV2 to TRBJ2-4; the match to TRBD1 covers 8 bases. Sequenced sample: PBMCs. The clonotype was recovered from a man aged 50 or older in good health and CMV-seronegative. CDR3 sequence: CASSGTGQGLAKNIQYF. The CDR3 DNA is TGTGCCAGCAGTGGCACCGGACAGGGACTAGCCAAAAACATTCAGTACTTC.